The 24 T cell receptor beta chains below come from one sample, sequenced in a study of cytomegalovirus exposure and HLA in healthy donors. This PCR relied on a set of 60 Vbeta primers and 13 Jbeta primers. Libraries were prepared by immunoSEQ multiplex PCR; TCRdb keeps only in-frame clonotypes and omits some of them. Found here are under 200,000 clones, around 81% of them singletons; the top ten hold 5% to 7%. The sample consisted of PBMCs. These receptors came from a man aged 40-50 years in good health and CMV-seronegative.

The chain combines TRBV19 with TRBJ1-4; the D is unclear. Germline CDR1 LNHDA, CDR2 SQIVND (reference sequence). The V gene lost 4 bases and the J gene lost 10 bases, with 16 bases spanning the gap. This CDR3 is 14 amino acids long. In DNA form, the CDR3 reads TGTGCCAGTAGTAAGGGCGGGGATTTGAGAAAACTGTTTTTT. Amino acid sequence: CASSKGGDLRKLFF.

The J gene is TRBJ2-5, the V gene TRBV9; 8 bases fit TRBD1. CDR1 and CDR2 from the germline V gene are SGDLS and YYNGEE. The CDR3 totals 12 residues. The V segment lost 9 bases and the J segment 3 bases; nucleotides outside the gene matches: 4. The CDR3 here is CAKPTGEETQYF. Here the CDR3 DNA reads TGTGCCAAGCCGACAGGGGAAGAGACCCAGTACTTC. Full variable domain (missing parts from reference TRBV9 and TRBJ2-5): DSGVTQTPKHLITATGQRVTLRCSPRSGDLSVYWYQQSLDQGLQFLIQYYNGEERAKGNILERFSAQQFPDLHSELNLSSLELGDSALYFCAKPTGEETQYFGPGTRLLVL.

This clone occurred a few times. The V gene is TRBV9, the J gene TRBJ2-3; TRBD2 matches 8 bases. Trimming cost V 4 bases and J 4 bases; bases outside gene matches: 8. Germline loops: CDR1 SGDLS, CDR2 YYNGEE. The CDR3 covers 15 residues. DNA for the CDR3: TGTGCCAGCAGCCCAGCAGCGGGAGAGGCAGATACGCAGTATTTT. Amino acid sequence: CASSPAAGEADTQYF.

This clone has just a few counts. This rearrangement joins TRBV5-4 to TRBJ1-4, with 7 positions matching TRBD1. This CDR3 has 16 residues. J was trimmed by 8 bases and V by 1 base; bases with no gene match: 11. Germline assignment: CDR1 SGHNT and CDR2 YYREEE (reference sequence). CDR3 in DNA: TGTGCCAGCAGCTTGTCGCAGACAGGGAAGAGGGAAAAACTGTTTTTT. Amino acid sequence: CASSLSQTGKREKLFF. The variable domain in full, with the rest retrieved from reference TRBV5-4 and TRBJ1-4, is ETGVTQSPTHLIKTRGQQVTLRCSSQSGHNTVSWYQQALGQGPQFIFQYYREEENGRGNFPPRFSGLQFPNYSSELNVNALELDDSALYLCASSLSQTGKREKLFFGSGTQLSVL.

The CDR3 is CASSLGSGSSYEQYF. The DNA for the CDR3 is TGCGCCAGCAGCTTGGGTAGCGGGAGCTCCTACGAGCAGTACTTC. This sequence joins TRBV5-1 and TRBJ2-7, with 9 positions matching TRBD2. CDR1 and CDR2 from the germline V gene are SGHRS and YFSETQ. Trimming at V came to 0 bases and at J to 0 bases, leaving 1 base not matched to a gene. CDR3 length: 15 amino acids.

The genes are TRBV19 and TRBJ2-5; 10 bases match TRBD1. This CDR3 has 20 amino acids. The J segment lost 1 base and the V segment lost 9 bases, leaving 23 bases of the junction unmatched. CDR1 LNHDA and CDR2 SQIVND come from the germline V gene (reference sequence). As DNA, the CDR3 is TGTGCCAGCCGCCGGGACAGGGGCGACCTACTGACTAGCGCCCAAGAGACCCAGTACTTC. The encoded protein is CASRRDRGDLLTSAQETQYF. Full variable domain (remainder filled in from reference TRBV19 and TRBJ2-5): DGGITQSPKYLFRKEGQNVTLSCEQNLNHDAMYWYRQDPGQGLRLIYYSQIVNDFQKGDIAEGYSVSREKKESFPLTVTSAQKNPTAFYLCASRRDRGDLLTSAQETQYFGPGTRLLVL.

With respect to this clone: The same CDR3 is also encoded by other DNA sequences in this sample. This chain uses TRBV7-2 with TRBJ2-2, with 9 bases fitting TRBD1. Unmatched junction bases numbered 5, after V lost 4 bases and J lost 5 bases. The CDR3 length is 15 residues. The germline CDR1 and CDR2 sequences are SGHTA and FQGNSA. The CDR3 loop reads CASSSGTGKTGELFF. The DNA for the CDR3 is TGTGCCAGCAGCTCCGGGACAGGGAAAACCGGGGAGCTGTTTTTT.

This clone showed up many times. The genes are TRBV5-6 and TRBJ2-7, with 7 bases that match TRBD1. Germline lookup yields CDR1 SGHDT and CDR2 YYEEEE. The CDR3 is 13 amino acids. The V segment lost 1 base and the J segment 5 bases; nucleotides outside the gene matches: 3. The CDR3 reads CASSLYRGNEQYF. Written as DNA, the CDR3 is TGTGCCAGCAGCTTGTACAGGGGCAACGAGCAGTACTTC. Filled out from reference TRBV5-6 and TRBJ2-7, the complete variable domain reads DAGVTQSPTHLIKTRGQQVTLRCSPKSGHDTVSWYQQALGQGPQFIFQYYEEEERQRGNFPDRFSGHQFPNYSSELNVNALLLGDSALYLCASSLYRGNEQYFGPGTRLTVT.

This clone was recorded once. This specimen includes other DNA sequences encoding the same CDR3. The chain carries TRBV5-1 and TRBJ1-1, with unresolved D. The CDR3 is 14 residues long. Deletions cut 0 bases from V and 0 bases from J, with 6 bases between. The germline gives CDR1 SGHRS, CDR2 YFSETQ. The DNA of the CDR3 is TGCGCCAGCAGCTTGGACAGCCTGAACACTGAAGCTTTCTTT. Amino acids: CASSLDSLNTEAFF.

In the case of this clone: One junction end does not reproduce the germline sequence, and a read error may be involved. The chain couples TRBV29-1 to TRBJ2-7, with 12 nucleotides matching TRBD2. Germline V gene lookup returns CDR1 SQVTM and CDR2 ANQGSEA. The CDR3 length is 13 residues. The CDR3 loop is CSVTSGGDDERYF. In DNA form, the CDR3 reads TGCAGCGTGACTAGCGGGGGAGATGACGAGCGGTACTTC.

The V call is TRBV6-5, the J call TRBJ1-5, with D unresolved. Germline values: CDR1 MNHEY, CDR2 SVGAGI. There are 15 residues in the CDR3. V was trimmed by 6 bases and J by 5 bases, leaving 17 bases between them. CDR3 sequence: CASSYSPNSDQPQHF. CDR3 nucleotide sequence: TGTGCCAGCAGCTATAGTCCCAACTCGGATCAGCCCCAGCATTTT.

As to this clone: At one end the junction does not follow the germline gene, possibly because of a read error. This chain joins TRBV7-9 and TRBJ2-7; D perhaps matches TRBD1 (5 bases). Per the germline V gene, CDR1 is SEHNR and CDR2 is FQNEAQ (reference sequence). The CDR3 is 13 amino acids. The DNA of the CDR3 is TGTTCCAGCAGCCCAAGGGGATGGGGCGAGCAGTACTTC. It codes for CSSSPRGWGEQYF. The full variable domain, its missing parts supplied by reference TRBV7-9 and TRBJ2-7, is DTGVSQNPRHKITKRGQNVTFRCDPISEHNRLYWYRQTLGQGPEFLTYFQNEAQLEKSRLLSDRFSAERPKGSFSTLEIQRTEQGDSAMYLCSSSPRGWGEQYFGPGTRLTVT.

The J gene is TRBJ2-7, the V gene TRBV4-3; 11 bases agree with TRBD2. Germline assignment: CDR1 LGHNA and CDR2 YSLEER. Trimming at V came to 2 bases and at J to 0 bases, leaving 3 bases not matched to a gene. The CDR3 spans 16 residues. The CDR3 region is CASSQLAGGLSYEQYF. The CDR3 DNA sequence: TGCGCCAGCAGCCAACTAGCGGGAGGCCTCTCCTACGAGCAGTACTTC.

The chain joins TRBV19 to TRBJ1-2; TRBD1 agrees at 8 bases. V was clipped by 6 bases and J by 3 bases; unmatched bases: 3. Germline CDR1 reads LNHDA; CDR2 reads SQIVND (reference sequence). CDR3 length equals 13 residues. The DNA of the CDR3 is TGTGCCAGTAGGGACAGGGTGGACTATGGCTACACCTTC. This codes for CASRDRVDYGYTF.

The rearrangement uses TRBV7-2 and TRBJ2-5, with a tentative D call TRBD1 (5 bases). V lost 1 base to trimming and J lost 5 bases, with 14 bases between them. The germline CDR1 and CDR2 sequences are SGHTA and FQGNSA. The CDR3 has 15 residues. CDR3 in DNA: TGTGCCAGCAGCTTAGGGGGCCGGGCTGGCGAGACCCAGTACTTC. Translating gives CASSLGGRAGETQYF.

The table lists this clone with a few counts. This sequence joins TRBV30 and TRBJ1-2; 9 bases are a match to TRBD1. The V and J ends lost 3 bases and 2 bases, in that order; junction bases with no gene match: 1. The CDR3 consists of 13 residues. Germline V CDR1 and CDR2: GTSNPN, SVGIG (reference sequence). The DNA of the CDR3 is TGTGCCTGGAGGGACAGGGGAAACTATGGCTACACCTTC. Its translation: CAWRDRGNYGYTF.

This clone was detected only a few times. A far larger clone is one base from this, pointing to a likely read error. The rearrangement links TRBV5-6 to TRBJ1-1; possibly TRBD1 for D (5 bases). V dropped 2 bases and J dropped 8 bases, with 13 bases sitting between them. The CDR3 is 13 residues long. CDR1 and CDR2 from the germline V gene are SGHDT and YYEEEE. CDR3: CASSLDRVEEAFF. DNA of the CDR3: TGTGCCAGCAGCTTAGACAGAGTAGAAGAAGCTTTCTTT.

This chain joins TRBV7-8 and TRBJ2-1; possible D gene TRBD2, 6 bases. This CDR3 comprises 14 residues. CDR1 and CDR2 from the germline V gene are SGHVS and FQNEAQ. Trimming took 5 bases from V and 7 from J, leaving 15 bases between them. The CDR3 nucleotides are TGTGCCAGCAGCGTATACGGGGGAGGAAATGAGCAGTTCTTC. The encoded protein is CASSVYGGGNEQFF.

This chain links TRBV7-8 with TRBJ1-1; D perhaps matches TRBD1 (5 bases). The V end lost 7 bases, the J end lost 11 bases, and 14 bases lay between the germline ends. This CDR3 has 11 residues. Germline CDR1 reads SGHVS; CDR2 reads FQNEAQ. As DNA, the CDR3 is TGTGCCAGCACCGGGGGGAGCCGGGCTTTCTTT. It codes for CASTGGSRAFF.

The chain carries TRBV28 and TRBJ1-2; the D is unclear. CDR3 length: 15 residues. V lost 7 bases to trimming and J lost 5 bases, with 20 bases between them. The V gene's germline CDR1 is MDHEN and CDR2 SYDVKM. As DNA, the CDR3 is TGTGCCAGCAAGCTTGCGGAGTGGTCTACTTATGGCTACACCTTC. Amino acids: CASKLAEWSTYGYTF.

This clone turned up a few times. The chain combines TRBV5-5 with TRBJ2-5; TRBD1 matches at 8 bases. V dropped 4 bases and J dropped 5; count of bases not matched to a gene: 10. The CDR3 totals 15 residues. The germline CDR1 and CDR2 sequences are SGHKS and YYEKEE (reference sequence). CDR3 DNA sequence: TGTGCCAGCAGCACCGCGACAGGGGTAGGCGAGACCCAGTACTTC. Translated: CASSTATGVGETQYF.

V is TRBV19 and J is TRBJ2-7; a weak D match, TRBD2 (7 bases). CDR3 length: 16 residues. CDR1 is LNHDA, CDR2 SQIVND, per germline (reference sequence). Between the trimmed V and J ends, which lost 1 base and 2 bases, there was a span of 15 bases. The CDR3 DNA follows: TGTGCCAGTAGTATAGCTGCGGGGGCGCGGACCTACGAGCAGTACTTC. This codes for CASSIAAGARTYEQYF.

The rearrangement joins TRBV5-1 to TRBJ2-7, with a tentative D call TRBD2 (6 bases). This CDR3 spans 15 amino acids. The V and J ends lost 7 bases and 3 bases respectively, with 20 bases between them. Germline CDR1 SGHRS, CDR2 YFSETQ. The CDR3: CASSLLRGGSYEQYF. As DNA, the CDR3 is TGCGCCAGCTCCCTATTGCGCGGAGGGAGCTACGAGCAGTACTTC.

The V and J genes are TRBV5-1 and TRBJ2-7; no clear D gene. Germline V gene sequence: CDR1 SGHRS, CDR2 YFSETQ. V lost 0 bases and J lost 5, with 18 bases in between. This CDR3 is built from 16 residues. Written as DNA, the CDR3 is TGCGCCAGCAGCTTGGATCGAGGTTTTGTGAGGAACGAGCAGTACTTC. Translated, it gives CASSLDRGFVRNEQYF.